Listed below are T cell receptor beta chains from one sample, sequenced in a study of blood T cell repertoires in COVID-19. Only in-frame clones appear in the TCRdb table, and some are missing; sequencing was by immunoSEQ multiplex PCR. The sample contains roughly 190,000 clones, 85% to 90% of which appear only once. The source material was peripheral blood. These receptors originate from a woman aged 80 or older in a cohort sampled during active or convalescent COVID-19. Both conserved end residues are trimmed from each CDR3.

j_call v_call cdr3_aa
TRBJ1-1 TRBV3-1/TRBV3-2 ASSQDFAESEAF
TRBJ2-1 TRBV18 ASSPQQATYYNEQF
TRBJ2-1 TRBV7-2 ASSPKGLAGREQF
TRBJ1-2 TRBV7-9 ASSLALGRGSGYT
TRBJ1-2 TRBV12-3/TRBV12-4 ASSLDRGGGYT
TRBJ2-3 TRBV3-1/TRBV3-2 ASSRRAGGPDTQY
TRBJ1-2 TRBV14 ASSQVSGSGGYT
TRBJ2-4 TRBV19 ASSIVNREAKNIQY
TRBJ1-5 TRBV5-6 ASSSGWTASNQPQH
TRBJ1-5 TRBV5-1 ASSLGQGLNQPQH
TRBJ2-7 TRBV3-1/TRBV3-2 ASGRRRSREQY
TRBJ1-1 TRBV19 ASSIGRVNTEAF
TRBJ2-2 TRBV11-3 ASSLVMGELF
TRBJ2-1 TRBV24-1 ATSDPNVGGQRSAYNEQF
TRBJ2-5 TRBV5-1 ASSLVGGAEETQY
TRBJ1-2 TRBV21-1 ASSKEGAGNYGYT
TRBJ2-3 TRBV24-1 ATSDPTGGDTQY
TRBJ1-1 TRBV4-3 ASSQGAGANTEAF